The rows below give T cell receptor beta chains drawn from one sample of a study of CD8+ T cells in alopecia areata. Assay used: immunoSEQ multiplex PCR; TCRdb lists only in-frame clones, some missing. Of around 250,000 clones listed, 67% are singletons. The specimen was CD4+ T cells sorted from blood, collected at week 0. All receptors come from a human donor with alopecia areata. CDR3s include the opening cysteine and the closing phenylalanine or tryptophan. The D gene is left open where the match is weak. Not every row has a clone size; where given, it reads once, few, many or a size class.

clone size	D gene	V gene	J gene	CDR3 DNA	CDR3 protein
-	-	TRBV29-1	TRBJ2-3	TGCAGCGCACGGACTGGTCTTAGCACAGATACGCAGTATTTT	CSARTGLSTDTQYF
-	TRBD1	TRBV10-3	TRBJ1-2	TGTGCCATCAGTGTGTCCAGGGGGGACTATGGCTACACCTTC	CAISVSRGDYGYTF
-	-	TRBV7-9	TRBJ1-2	TGTGCCAGCAGCCTCACCCGGGAGGGCTACACCTTC	CASSLTREGYTF
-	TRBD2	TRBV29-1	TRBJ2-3	TGCAGCGTTACAGTGGCGGGGGGGGACACAGATACGCAGTATTTT	CSVTVAGGDTDTQYF
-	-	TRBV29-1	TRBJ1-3	TGCAGCGTTGACACCCACGGGGCTGGAAACACCATATATTTT	CSVDTHGAGNTIYF
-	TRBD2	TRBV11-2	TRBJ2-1	TGTGCCAGCACCCTTTATAGCGGGGGGGACAATGAGCAGTTCTTC	CASTLYSGGDNEQFF
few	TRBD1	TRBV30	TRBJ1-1	TGTGCCTGGAGTGTACCGGACAGGGGGAGAACTGAAGCTTTCTTT	CAWSVPDRGRTEAFF
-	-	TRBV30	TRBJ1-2	TGTGCCTGGAGTCTTCAGCGCTACACCTTC	CAWSLQRYTF
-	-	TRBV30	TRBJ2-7	TGTGCCTGGAGTCTCATGCAGGGGAGGTACGAGCAGTACTTC	CAWSLMQGRYEQYF
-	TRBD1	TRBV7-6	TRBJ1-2	TGTGCCAGCAGCCGGGACAGGGACTATGGCTACACCTTC	CASSRDRDYGYTF
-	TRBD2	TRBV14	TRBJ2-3	TGTGCCAGCAGCCAAGATTGGCGGGGGGCCACAGATACGCAGTATTTT	CASSQDWRGATDTQYF
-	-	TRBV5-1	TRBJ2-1	TGCGCCAGCATCCCGCCCGGAGGGGCTGAGCAGTTCTTC	CASIPPGGAEQFF
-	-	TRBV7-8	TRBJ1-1	TGTGCCAGCAGCTTATCACAGAACACTGAAGCTTTCTTT	CASSLSQNTEAFF
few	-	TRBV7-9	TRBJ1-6	TGTGCCAGCAGCTCCAACGGGAATTCACCCCTCCACTTT	CASSSNGNSPLHF
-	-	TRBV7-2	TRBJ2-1	TGTGCCAGCAGCTTATACATCGGAAGCTCCTACAATGAGCAGTTCTTC	CASSLYIGSSYNEQFF
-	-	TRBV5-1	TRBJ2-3	TGCGCCAGCAGCCTAGCGAACACAGATACGCAGTATTTT	CASSLANTDTQYF
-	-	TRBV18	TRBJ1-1	TGTGCCAGCTCACCCCGGGGGATTACTGAAGCTTTCTTT	CASSPRGITEAFF
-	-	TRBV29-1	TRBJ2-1	TGCAGCGGAACTGGAGGGGGACAACAAATGATTGGGCAGTTCTTC	CSGTGGGQQMIGQFF
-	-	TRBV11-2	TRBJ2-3	TGTGCCAGCAGCCCACTAGGCTCGGGCACAGATACGCAGTATTTT	CASSPLGSGTDTQYF
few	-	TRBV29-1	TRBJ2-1	TGCAGCGTTCCTTCCGAACGGACTTTCGAGGGTGAGCAGTTCTTC	CSVPSERTFEGEQFF
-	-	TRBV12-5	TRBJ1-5	TGTGCTAGTGGCCCAGGGGTTCAGCCCCAGCATTTT	CASGPGVQPQHF
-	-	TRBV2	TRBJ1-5	TGTGCCAGCATAGGGGACCAACCCCAGCATTTT	CASIGDQPQHF
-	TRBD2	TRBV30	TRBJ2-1	TGTGCCTGGGGGAATAGCGGGGGATACAATGAGCAGTTCTTC	CAWGNSGGYNEQFF
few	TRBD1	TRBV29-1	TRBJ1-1	TGCAGCGTTGAAGACTACCCGACAGGGGCGGACACTGAAGCTTTCTTT	CSVEDYPTGADTEAFF
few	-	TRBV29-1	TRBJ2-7	TGCAGCGTGCTGGACGGGACCTACGAGCAGTACTTC	CSVLDGTYEQYF
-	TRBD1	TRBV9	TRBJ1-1	TGTGCCAGCAGCGTAGACCCTGCCGGGACAGGGCTGGACACTGAAGCTTTCTTT	CASSVDPAGTGLDTEAFF
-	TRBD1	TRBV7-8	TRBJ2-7	TGTGCCAGCAGCTTGGCCACAGGGGGCGGCTACGAGCAGTACTTC	CASSLATGGGYEQYF
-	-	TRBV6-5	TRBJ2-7	TGTGCCAGCAGATCGGACAGTTCCTACGAGCAGTACTTC	CASRSDSSYEQYF
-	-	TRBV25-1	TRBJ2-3	TGTGCCAGCCGCAGGGCACAGGGACGGACAGATACGCAGTATTTT	CASRRAQGRTDTQYF